This T cell receptor beta chain stems from a study of T cells in Graves' hyperthyroidism and ophthalmopathy. Across the study: Before treatment of any kind, peripheral blood was taken at initial diagnosis. Study observations and caveats: In validation, the model predicted ophthalmopathy. These predictions came a median about 6.5 months before onset.

The CDR3 is 16 residues long. Deletions cut 1 base from V and 7 bases from J, with 17 bases between. The germline V gene encodes CDR1 LNHDA and CDR2 SQIVND (reference sequence). Amplified TCR beta CDR3 regions derived from RNA transcripts. With the HTBI primer set, the TCR CDR3 went through a first round of RT-PCR. TCRdb reanalysed the multiplex PCR reads using MiXCR and keeps one entry per CDR3 protein. Here the sample spans approximately 330,000 distinct CDR3 sequences, approximately 15% being singletons. The cohort's ophthalmopathy patients, a group with duration under 3 months, had a Clinical Activity Score of at least 3 and a NOSPECS grade of at least 4. Diagnoses were made from clinical symptoms, serum measures (thyroxine and TRAb), thyroid ultrasound and orbital computed tomography. In regard to this clonotype: Its antigen is unknown.

This TCR derives from a woman between 35 and 50 years old with Graves' ophthalmopathy. The chain couples TRBV19 to TRBJ1-5, with D possibly matching TRBD1 (6 bases). Material for sequencing was blood. CDR3 sequence reads: CASSIGGGGGRQPQHF. The CDR3 DNA sequence: TGTGCCAGTAGTATAGGTGGTGGGGGGGGCCGCCAGCCCCAGCATTTT.